Shown below are 10 T cell receptor beta chains from a single sample sequenced in a study of T cell responses to AZD1222 COVID-19 vaccine. TCRdb keeps only in-frame clones here, not all; method: immunoSEQ multiplex PCR. The repertoire holds 65,000 to 85,000 clones, with 80% to 90% as singletons. This sample comprised peripheral blood, obtained on day 0 of AZD1222 vaccination. The origin of the receptors is an adult in good health.

The J gene is TRBJ1-1, the V gene TRBV5-1, with D possibly being TRBD1 (6 bases). V was shortened by 4 bases and J by 0 bases, with 10 bases between the two germline ends. The V gene's germline CDR1 is SGHRS and CDR2 YFSETQ. This CDR3 has 14 amino acids. For the CDR3, the DNA is TGCGCCAGCAGCCAACAGGGCGTGAACACTGAAGCTTTCTTT. It encodes CASSQQGVNTEAFF.

This chain joins TRBV5-6 and TRBJ2-5; 7 nucleotides line up with TRBD1. The germline gives CDR1 SGHDT, CDR2 YYEEEE. V trimming: 3 bases; J trimming: 2 bases; junction bases outside the gene matches: 10. This CDR3 comprises 16 residues. CDR3 sequence: CASSYRTGTSQETQYF. The CDR3, as DNA: TGTGCCAGCAGCTATCGGACAGGTACATCACAAGAGACCCAGTACTTC.

This clone was counted a single time. V and J are TRBV27 and TRBJ1-1; TRBD1 might be the D (5 bases). V gave up 1 base and J gave up 3 bases, with 6 bases separating them. The CDR3 sequence is 13 residues long. Germline lookup yields CDR1 MNHEY and CDR2 SMNVEV (reference sequence). The CDR3 DNA sequence: TGTGCCAGCAGTTTATTGGGGGACACTGAAGCTTTCTTT. Protein: CASSLLGDTEAFF.

This clone has just one count. The chain combines TRBV27 with TRBJ2-2; D gene ambiguous. The germline V gene has CDR1 MNHEY and CDR2 SMNVEV (reference sequence). V gave up 7 bases and J gave up 6 bases, with 6 bases separating them. CDR3 size: 11 residues. CDR3 region: CASTGSGELFF. CDR3 coding DNA: TGTGCCAGCACTGGGTCCGGGGAGCTGTTTTTT.

The DNA of the CDR3 is TGTGCCAGTAGTATTCACCCCCCTGAGGGTAACTATGGCTACACCTTC. Protein: CASSIHPPEGNYGYTF. The chain recombines TRBV19 with TRBJ1-2; no firm D call. Germline V gives CDR1 LNHDA, CDR2 SQIVND (reference sequence). V was trimmed by 3 bases and J by 1 base, leaving 15 bases between them. The CDR3 totals 16 residues.

The table lists this clone with a count of one. The chain uses TRBV4-3 and TRBJ1-4; D may be TRBD1 (5 bases). Germline V gene data show CDR1 as LGHNA and CDR2 as YSLEER. The CDR3 spans 13 residues. V was shortened by 4 bases and J by 7 bases, with 10 bases between the two germline ends. The CDR3 nucleotides read TGCGCCAGCAGCCCAGGGTCGGGTGAAAAACTGTTTTTT. It specifies CASSPGSGEKLFF.

This clone has just a few counts. The chain uses TRBV27 and TRBJ1-5; maybe TRBD1 (5 bases). V lost 5 bases and J lost 6, with 8 bases in between. CDR1 MNHEY and CDR2 SMNVEV come from the germline V gene (reference sequence). The CDR3 has 12 amino acids. DNA for the CDR3: TGTGCCAGCAGTCCCCAGGGTCAGCCCCAGCATTTT. As protein: CASSPQGQPQHF.

The V gene is TRBV3-1 (or the pseudogene TRBV3-2), the J gene TRBJ2-3; D may be TRBD1 (6 bases). Trimming left V 1 base short and J 8 bases short, with 19 bases between. The CDR3 runs to 16 residues. In germline, CDR1 is LGHDT, CDR2 YNNKEL (reference sequence). The CDR3 nucleotides read TGTGCCAGCAGCCAAGGTCAGGGGCTCTATACTACTACGCAGTATTTT. The encoded protein is CASSQGQGLYTTTQYF.

This clone was detected once. This sample also contains other DNA sequences that code for the same CDR3. This rearrangement joins TRBV6-5 to TRBJ1-6, with D perhaps TRBD1 (5 bases). Per germline, CDR1 MNHEY and CDR2 SVGAGI. The CDR3 is 16 residues long. The ends were cut back, 2 bases at V and 7 bases at J, with 15 bases in the middle. This chain's CDR3 is CASSYPRGGENSPLHF. DNA of the CDR3: TGTGCCAGCAGTTACCCCCGGGGGGGGGAGAATTCACCCCTCCACTTT.

The V call is TRBV6-5, the J call TRBJ2-2; 13 bases fit TRBD2. The junction had 3 bases not matched to a gene; V was cut back by 6 bases and J by 8 bases. The CDR3 extends over 14 amino acids. The germline CDR1 and CDR2 sequences are MNHEY and SVGAGI. The DNA for the CDR3 is TGTGCCAGCAGCCGACTAGCGGGAGGAGGGGAGCTGTTTTTT. The encoded protein is CASSRLAGGGELFF.